The T cell receptor (beta chain) described here comes from a study of identifying expanded T cells in peripheral blood. A word on this clone: No antigen is known for it.

Trimming took 3 bases from V and 6 from J, leaving 10 bases between them. Germline CDR1 is SGDLS and CDR2 is YYNGEE. The CDR3 length is 13 residues. Study conclusions and caveats: Technical replicates showed about 1.1 changed clones; about 2 weeks 15 to 20; four weeks 19.

Measured with immunoSEQ multiplex PCR; TCRdb has only the in-frame clones, and not every one. The data hold 100,000 or so clones, with approximately 88% observed a single time. The receptor was isolated from a person between 18 and 75 years old in good health. The chain has TRBV9 and TRBJ2-1; D is uncertain. The sample comprised blood. The CDR3 nucleotides are TGTGCCAGCAGCGGAGGCCAAAGCAATGAGCAGTTCTTC. It translates to CASSGGQSNEQFF. The variable domain in full, with the rest retrieved from reference TRBV9 and TRBJ2-1, is DSGVTQTPKHLITATGQRVTLRCSPRSGDLSVYWYQQSLDQGLQFLIQYYNGEERAKGNILERFSAQQFPDLHSELNLSSLELGDSALYFCASSGGQSNEQFFGPGTRLTVL.